This TCR beta chain is drawn from a study of radiotherapy plus CTLA-4 blockade in lung cancer. Across the study: Objective responses were seen in under 20% of patients, disease control in roughly 30%. Study results and limitations: Together with interferon-beta, which increased in serum after radiation, early dynamic changes in blood T cell clones were reportedly the best predictors of response. Tumor-origin TCR clones grew in blood after radiotherapy plus ipilimumab.

Assay: immunoSEQ multiplex PCR; the TCRdb copy retains only in-frame clones and omits some. The sample has 40,000 to 45,000 clones; approximately 70% are singletons. Trimming cost V 2 bases and J 6 bases, with 13 bases left between them. The CDR3 loop spans 14 amino acids. CDR1 and CDR2 from the germline V gene are SGHRS and YFSETQ. A remark on this clone: What it binds is not known.

The source was peripheral blood, collected from a patient treated with radiotherapy plus ipilimumab. The receptor was derived from a human donor with non-small cell lung cancer who had stable disease on radiotherapy plus ipilimumab. The V and J genes are TRBV5-1 and TRBJ2-3, with D maybe TRBD2 (6 bases). The chain's CDR3 is CASSLGGTPDTQYF. In DNA, the CDR3 is TGCGCCAGCAGCTTAGGCGGGACGCCCGATACGCAGTATTTT.